This T cell receptor (beta chain) was sequenced in a study of control samples from healthy donors and cancer patients. The protocol was immunoSEQ multiplex PCR, while the TCRdb copy is restricted to in-frame clones and leaves out a portion. This sample has 150,000 or so clones, with roughly 93% found just once. The germline gives CDR1 LGHDT, CDR2 YNNKEL (reference sequence). The CDR3 length is 17 residues. J was trimmed by 8 bases and V by 1 base; bases with no gene match: 14. The sample comprised blood. The chain couples TRBV3-1 (or the pseudogene TRBV3-2) to TRBJ2-1; the match to TRBD2 covers 7 bases. This TCR was recovered from a woman in her sixties in good health. The CDR3 DNA reads TGTGCCAGCAGCCAAGTACGAATAGCGGGTTTAGGGGATGAGCAGTTCTTC. Translated: CASSQVRIAGLGDEQFF.